These T cell receptor beta chains were read from a single sample in a study of beta chain features in type 1 diabetes. The repertoire was sequenced with immunoSEQ multiplex PCR; TCRdb's copy has only in-frame clones and lacks some. The table has a few hundred thousand clones, 10% to 15% seen once. The sample was naive CD4+ T cells from blood. The receptors stem from a young woman with type 1 diabetes. The CDR3 runs from the conserved cysteine through the conserved F or W. The D gene is left open where the match is weak. Clone size appears in some rows only: once, few, many, or a class for an expanded clone.

v_gene: TRBV4-3
d_gene: .
j_gene: TRBJ2-7
abundance: few
CDR3nt: TGCGCCAGCAGCCAAGGAACGAGTCTTCCCTACGAGCAGTACTTC
CDR3aa: CASSQGTSLPYEQYF

v_gene: TRBV6-5
d_gene: .
j_gene: TRBJ1-2
abundance: .
CDR3nt: TGTGCCAGCAGTTACTCGAGACAGCTCCATGAGTATGGCTACACCTTC
CDR3aa: CASSYSRQLHEYGYTF

v_gene: TRBV10-3
d_gene: .
j_gene: TRBJ1-6
abundance: .
CDR3nt: TGTGCCATCAGTGGGCAGGGAAAGGATTCACCCCTCCACTTT
CDR3aa: CAISGQGKDSPLHF

v_gene: TRBV29-1
d_gene: TRBD1
j_gene: TRBJ1-2
abundance: .
CDR3nt: TGCAGCGTTGAGGGGACAGGGTGGAGGTATGGCTACACCTTC
CDR3aa: CSVEGTGWRYGYTF

v_gene: TRBV6-5
d_gene: .
j_gene: TRBJ1-2
abundance: few
CDR3nt: TGTGCCAGCAGTTACGACAGGTATCATGGCTACACCTTC
CDR3aa: CASSYDRYHGYTF

v_gene: TRBV28
d_gene: TRBD2
j_gene: TRBJ2-7
abundance: .
CDR3nt: TGTGCCAGCAGGACCTATAGCGGGAGAGGGTACGAGCAGTACTTC
CDR3aa: CASRTYSGRGYEQYF

v_gene: TRBV18
d_gene: TRBD2
j_gene: TRBJ2-1
abundance: .
CDR3nt: TGTGCCAGCTCACTCGGACTAGCGGGCAATGAGCAGTTCTTC
CDR3aa: CASSLGLAGNEQFF

v_gene: TRBV9
d_gene: TRBD1
j_gene: TRBJ2-5
abundance: .
CDR3nt: TGTGCCAGCAGCTTTATCACAGGGGGCCAAGAGACCCAGTACTTC
CDR3aa: CASSFITGGQETQYF

v_gene: TRBV28
d_gene: TRBD1
j_gene: TRBJ2-5
abundance: few
CDR3nt: TGTGCCAGCAACAGGGGACAAGAGACCCAGTACTTC
CDR3aa: CASNRGQETQYF

v_gene: TRBV28
d_gene: .
j_gene: TRBJ2-1
abundance: few
CDR3nt: TGTGCCAGCGGGACACCGAGATTTTACAATGAGCAGTTCTTC
CDR3aa: CASGTPRFYNEQFF

v_gene: TRBV6-5
d_gene: .
j_gene: TRBJ2-7
abundance: .
CDR3nt: TGTGCCAGCAGTTCGGCCCCTGGGCGCGAGCAGTACTTC
CDR3aa: CASSSAPGREQYF

v_gene: TRBV7-9
d_gene: TRBD2
j_gene: TRBJ2-5
abundance: few
CDR3nt: TGTGCCAGCACCCTCGGGACTAGCGTTACTCAAGAGACCCAGTACTTC
CDR3aa: CASTLGTSVTQETQYF

v_gene: TRBV6-1
d_gene: .
j_gene: TRBJ1-2
abundance: .
CDR3nt: TGTGCCAGCAGTGAAGGCGTGTGGGCGGGCTACACCTTC
CDR3aa: CASSEGVWAGYTF

v_gene: TRBV5-1
d_gene: .
j_gene: TRBJ2-2
abundance: .
CDR3nt: TGCGCCAGCAGCTCGGGGGGCCTTGGGACCGGGGAGCTGTTTTTT
CDR3aa: CASSSGGLGTGELFF

v_gene: TRBV28
d_gene: TRBD2
j_gene: TRBJ2-7
abundance: few
CDR3nt: TGTGCCAGCAGAGGGGGACTAGTGGGCTACGAGCAGTACTTC
CDR3aa: CASRGGLVGYEQYF

v_gene: TRBV19
d_gene: .
j_gene: TRBJ2-2
abundance: few
CDR3nt: TGTGCCAGTAGTTCTGGCCGAGCGGCCGGGGAGCTGTTTTTT
CDR3aa: CASSSGRAAGELFF

v_gene: TRBV4-1
d_gene: TRBD2
j_gene: TRBJ2-2
abundance: few
CDR3nt: TGCGCCAGCAGCTACGGGGGGGGGCCGAACACCGGGGAGCTGTTTTTT
CDR3aa: CASSYGGGPNTGELFF

v_gene: TRBV4-3
d_gene: .
j_gene: TRBJ1-2
abundance: .
CDR3nt: TGCGCCAGCAGCCAAGATGTGACGATTAACAGGGTGGTTGGCTACACCTTC
CDR3aa: CASSQDVTINRVVGYTF

v_gene: TRBV28
d_gene: TRBD1
j_gene: TRBJ1-4
abundance: .
CDR3nt: TGTGCCAGTCAGGGGGCTCGGAACCGGGAAAAACTGTTTTTT
CDR3aa: CASQGARNREKLFF

v_gene: TRBV29-1
d_gene: .
j_gene: TRBJ2-3
abundance: few
CDR3nt: TGCAGCGTTGGCAGGGGGGGCACAGATACGCAGTATTTT
CDR3aa: CSVGRGGTDTQYF

v_gene: TRBV7-2
d_gene: .
j_gene: TRBJ2-5
abundance: .
CDR3nt: TGTGCCAGCAGCTTAGCGCGCGGGGTACAAGAGACCCAGTACTTC
CDR3aa: CASSLARGVQETQYF

v_gene: TRBV5-1
d_gene: TRBD1
j_gene: TRBJ1-2
abundance: few
CDR3nt: TGCGCCAGCAGCGCGGGACAGGGGACTAACTATGGCTACACCTTC
CDR3aa: CASSAGQGTNYGYTF

v_gene: TRBV10-3
d_gene: TRBD2
j_gene: TRBJ2-3
abundance: .
CDR3nt: TGTGCCATCAGCGGACTAGCGGGGACGACAGATACGCAGTATTTT
CDR3aa: CAISGLAGTTDTQYF

v_gene: TRBV2
d_gene: TRBD1
j_gene: TRBJ1-2
abundance: .
CDR3nt: TGTGCCAGCAGTTTTGGTTTGGGACAGTCTTACCTCTATGGCTACACCTTC
CDR3aa: CASSFGLGQSYLYGYTF

v_gene: TRBV28
d_gene: .
j_gene: TRBJ2-7
abundance: few
CDR3nt: TGTGCCAGCATTAGTAGCTCCTACGAGCAGTACTTC
CDR3aa: CASISSSYEQYF

v_gene: TRBV5-1
d_gene: TRBD2
j_gene: TRBJ2-1
abundance: few
CDR3nt: TGCGCCAGCAGCGACACGGGACTAGGGAATGAGCAGTTCTTC
CDR3aa: CASSDTGLGNEQFF

v_gene: TRBV7-2
d_gene: TRBD1
j_gene: TRBJ2-7
abundance: few
CDR3nt: TGTGCCAGCAGCCGGGACAGGTTCTACGAGCAGTACTTC
CDR3aa: CASSRDRFYEQYF

v_gene: TRBV4-2
d_gene: TRBD2
j_gene: TRBJ2-7
abundance: .
CDR3nt: TGTGCCAGCAGCCAAGATCCGGTTAGCGGGATGCGCGCCCCCTACGAGCAGTACTTC
CDR3aa: CASSQDPVSGMRAPYEQYF

v_gene: TRBV19
d_gene: .
j_gene: TRBJ2-1
abundance: .
CDR3nt: TGTGCCAGTACCCCGTCGGGAGTGTACAATGAGCAGTTCTTC
CDR3aa: CASTPSGVYNEQFF

v_gene: TRBV6-5
d_gene: .
j_gene: TRBJ2-7
abundance: .
CDR3nt: TGTGCCAGCAGAGTATCCGGGGTGCCCGCCTACGAGCAGTACTTC
CDR3aa: CASRVSGVPAYEQYF

v_gene: TRBV30
d_gene: TRBD1
j_gene: TRBJ1-5
abundance: .
CDR3nt: TGTGCCTGGAGTACGGGACAGAGCAATCAGCCCCAGCATTTT
CDR3aa: CAWSTGQSNQPQHF

v_gene: TRBV28
d_gene: .
j_gene: TRBJ2-7
abundance: few
CDR3nt: TGTGCCAGCAGTTTACCCCGCTACGAGCAGTACTTC
CDR3aa: CASSLPRYEQYF

v_gene: TRBV30
d_gene: .
j_gene: TRBJ2-5
abundance: few
CDR3nt: TGTGCCTGGAGTCCGGACAGCCTGGGAGAGACCCAGTACTTC
CDR3aa: CAWSPDSLGETQYF

v_gene: TRBV29-1
d_gene: TRBD1
j_gene: TRBJ2-3
abundance: .
CDR3nt: TGCAGCGTTGAACCGGGACAGGGGACGAGTACGCAGTATTTT
CDR3aa: CSVEPGQGTSTQYF

v_gene: TRBV9
d_gene: .
j_gene: TRBJ2-5
abundance: few
CDR3nt: TGTGCCAGCAGCGTGGCCTTTGGCTCCGGCCGGGTGGAGACCCAGTACTTC
CDR3aa: CASSVAFGSGRVETQYF

v_gene: TRBV7-2
d_gene: .
j_gene: TRBJ1-2
abundance: few
CDR3nt: TGTGCCAGCAGCCCCGGGTCTATCTATGGCTACACCTTC
CDR3aa: CASSPGSIYGYTF

v_gene: TRBV4-1
d_gene: TRBD2
j_gene: TRBJ2-4
abundance: .
CDR3nt: TGCGCCAGCAGCCAAGGTTTAGCGGGTAAAAACATTCAGTACTTC
CDR3aa: CASSQGLAGKNIQYF

v_gene: TRBV6-6
d_gene: .
j_gene: TRBJ1-2
abundance: .
CDR3nt: TGTGCCAGCGGTACGGGGGGCTACACCTTC
CDR3aa: CASGTGGYTF

v_gene: TRBV6-6
d_gene: .
j_gene: TRBJ1-5
abundance: .
CDR3nt: TGTGCCAGCAGATGGACAGCCCATAGCAATCAGCCCCAGCATTTT
CDR3aa: CASRWTAHSNQPQHF

v_gene: TRBV7-3
d_gene: .
j_gene: TRBJ2-6
abundance: .
CDR3nt: TGTGCCAGCAGCATGCGGGAGGCCAACGTCCTGACTTTC
CDR3aa: CASSMREANVLTF

v_gene: TRBV21-1
d_gene: .
j_gene: TRBJ1-1
abundance: .
CDR3nt: TGTGCCAGCAGACAGGGTCCTGAAGCTTTCTTT
CDR3aa: CASRQGPEAFF

v_gene: TRBV5-1
d_gene: TRBD2
j_gene: TRBJ2-1
abundance: few
CDR3nt: TGCGCCAGCAGGCAGACTAGCGGGAGGGGGCAGTTCTTC
CDR3aa: CASRQTSGRGQFF

v_gene: TRBV18
d_gene: TRBD1
j_gene: TRBJ2-7
abundance: few
CDR3nt: TGTGCCAGCTCATCGGGACAGATCTACGAGCAGTACTTC
CDR3aa: CASSSGQIYEQYF

v_gene: TRBV4-3
d_gene: .
j_gene: TRBJ2-2
abundance: .
CDR3nt: TGCGCCAGCAGCCAAGATAGTGTGGCCGGGGAGCTGTTTTTT
CDR3aa: CASSQDSVAGELFF

v_gene: TRBV27
d_gene: .
j_gene: TRBJ1-5
abundance: .
CDR3nt: TGTGCCACCAGCCGGGACAACAATCAGCCCCAGCATTTT
CDR3aa: CATSRDNNQPQHF

v_gene: TRBV4-3
d_gene: TRBD1
j_gene: TRBJ1-6
abundance: .
CDR3nt: TGCGCCAGCAGCCAAACCGGGACAGGGCTCTCACCCCTCCACTTT
CDR3aa: CASSQTGTGLSPLHF

v_gene: TRBV4-2
d_gene: TRBD1
j_gene: TRBJ2-2
abundance: few
CDR3nt: TGTGCCAGCAGCTCCGGGACAGGGAGGACGGGGGAGCTGTTTTTT
CDR3aa: CASSSGTGRTGELFF